This TCR beta chain was recorded in a study of T cells in pancreatic ductal adenocarcinoma. The CDR3 runs 14 residues. Losses at the gene ends were 4 bases for V and 4 bases for J; bases not matched to a gene: 6. Per germline, CDR1 SGHTS and CDR2 YDEGEE. No neoadjuvant therapy was given to the selected pancreatic ductal adenocarcinoma patients before their surgery. Study-wide points: Blood had more productive templates and roughly 8-fold more unique clonotypes than tumor. Results skew toward the minority of patients with early-stage disease. No significant tumor-blood clonality difference; means were about 0.12 and 0.073.

As concerns this clone: Its antigen is unknown.

The repertoire was sequenced with immunoSEQ multiplex PCR; TCRdb's copy has only in-frame clones and lacks some. The sample lists over 85,000 clones, about 95% occurring once. This sequence was found in a human donor with pancreatic ductal adenocarcinoma. This chain links TRBV5-8 with TRBJ1-1, with 8 positions matching TRBD1. Sequencing input: PBMCs. The CDR3 protein is CASSRTGYSTEAFF. DNA of the CDR3: TGTGCCAGCAGCAGGACAGGGTACAGCACTGAAGCTTTCTTT.